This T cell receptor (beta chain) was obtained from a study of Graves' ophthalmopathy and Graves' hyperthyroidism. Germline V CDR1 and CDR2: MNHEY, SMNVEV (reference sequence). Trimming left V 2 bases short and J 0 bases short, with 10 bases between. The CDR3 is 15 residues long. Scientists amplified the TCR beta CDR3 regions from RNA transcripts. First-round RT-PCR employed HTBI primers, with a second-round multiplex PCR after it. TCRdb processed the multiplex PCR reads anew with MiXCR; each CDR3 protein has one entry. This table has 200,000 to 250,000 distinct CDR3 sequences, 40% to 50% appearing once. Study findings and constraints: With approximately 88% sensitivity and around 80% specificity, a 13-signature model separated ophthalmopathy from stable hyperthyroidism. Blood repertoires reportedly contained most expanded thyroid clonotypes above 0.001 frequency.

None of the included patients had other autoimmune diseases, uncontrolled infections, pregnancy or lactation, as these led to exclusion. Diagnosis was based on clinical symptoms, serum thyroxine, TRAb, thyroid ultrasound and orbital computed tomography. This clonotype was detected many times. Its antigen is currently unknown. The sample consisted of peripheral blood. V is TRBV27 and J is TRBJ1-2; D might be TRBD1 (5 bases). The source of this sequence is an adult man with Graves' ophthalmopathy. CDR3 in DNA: TGTGCCAGCAGTTTAAGGGGCAGCTCTAACTATGGCTACACCTTC. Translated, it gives CASSLRGSSNYGYTF.